Following are 26 T cell receptor beta chains from one sample sequenced in a study of cytomegalovirus exposure and HLA in healthy donors. Amplification used 60 Vbeta primers and 13 Jbeta primers. Clones were read by immunoSEQ multiplex PCR, and TCRdb kept only the in-frame ones, dropping some. The sample yields some 120,000 clones, roughly 80% seen once. Sequencing input: PBMCs. The receptors come from a man aged 18 to 35 in good health and CMV-seropositive.

This clone came up once. This same CDR3 is encoded by further DNA sequences in the sample. The chain recombines TRBV12-5 with TRBJ1-5, with a possible D match to TRBD1 (6 bases). With 7 bases removed from V and 5 bases from J, the gap between germline ends came to 18 bases. This CDR3 has 15 amino acids. Looked up from germline, CDR1 is LGHNT and CDR2 is FRNRAP. CDR3 DNA sequence: TGTGCTAGTGCCGGGGGCGGGGGTATAGATCAGCCCCAGCATTTT. Protein product: CASAGGGGIDQPQHF.

This clone has just one count. The chain couples TRBV30 to TRBJ1-6, with TRBD1 as a possible D gene (5 bases). With 0 bases removed from V and 6 bases from J, the gap between germline ends came to 12 bases. Germline assignment: CDR1 GTSNPN and CDR2 SVGIG (reference sequence). The CDR3 covers 15 residues. The CDR3 nucleotides are TGTGCCTGGAGTGTACGGGGGGGAACTAATTCACCCCTCCACTTT. Translating it yields CAWSVRGGTNSPLHF.

This chain joins TRBV4-3 and TRBJ2-7; 12 bases are a match to TRBD1. Trimming removed 3 bases from V and 4 bases from J; junction bases left unmatched: 4. Germline V gives CDR1 LGHNA, CDR2 YSLEER. This CDR3 has 15 residues. The CDR3 region has the DNA TGCGCCAGCAGCCAGGGACAGGGGGCTGGATACGAGCAGTACTTC. It yields the protein CASSQGQGAGYEQYF.

This chain joins TRBV28 and TRBJ1-5, with D possibly being TRBD1 (6 bases). The V and J ends lost 5 bases and 0 bases respectively, with 14 bases between them. Germline values: CDR1 MDHEN, CDR2 SYDVKM. The CDR3 is made up of 16 amino acids. CDR3 loop: CASSPDRSYSNQPQHF. The CDR3 DNA follows: TGTGCCAGCAGTCCCGACAGGAGTTATAGCAATCAGCCCCAGCATTTT.

CDR3 region: CASSLAPSGRYEQYF. The DNA of the CDR3 is TGTGCCAGCAGCTTAGCACCATCCGGGAGGTACGAGCAGTACTTC. J is TRBJ2-7 and V is TRBV7-2; 7 nucleotides agree with TRBD2. CDR1 and CDR2 from the germline V gene are SGHTA and FQGNSA. The CDR3 has 15 residues. V was clipped by 0 bases and J by 4 bases; unmatched bases: 6.

The chain joins TRBV5-5 to TRBJ1-5; tentative D call: TRBD1 (6 bases). The germline V gene has CDR1 SGHKS and CDR2 YYEKEE (reference sequence). V dropped 0 bases and J dropped 0 bases, with 10 bases sitting between them. The CDR3 covers 16 residues. For the CDR3, the DNA is TGTGCCAGCAGCTTGGGGGACATGTCTAGCAATCAGCCCCAGCATTTT. It is translated as CASSLGDMSSNQPQHF.

Points on this clone: One end of the junction fails to match germline, which may point to a read error. This sequence joins TRBV7-9 and TRBJ2-3; D uncertain. The CDR3 runs 12 residues. Germline CDR1 is SEHNR and CDR2 is FQNEAQ (reference sequence). Written as DNA, the CDR3 is TGTTCCAGCAGCTTATCCCTTCAGGCGCAGTATTTT. This codes for CSSSLSLQAQYF.

This chain connects TRBV5-5 to TRBJ1-6; D ambiguous. With 5 bases removed from V and 7 bases from J, the gap between germline ends came to 19 bases. The CDR3 is 16 amino acids. Germline V CDR1 and CDR2: SGHKS, YYEKEE (reference sequence). Here the CDR3 DNA reads TGTGCCAGCAGTTTCTCTACTAGGGAACGCAATTCACCCCTCCACTTT. It yields the protein CASSFSTRERNSPLHF.

The genes are TRBV6-1 and TRBJ1-1; 7 bases agree with TRBD1. The junction had 5 bases not matched to a gene; V was cut back by 2 bases and J by 2 bases. The CDR3 extends over 15 amino acids. Germline CDR1 and CDR2: MNHNS and SASEGT. The CDR3 nucleotides are TGTGCCAGCAGTGAAAAGGGGGCGGATAACACTGAAGCTTTCTTT. As protein: CASSEKGADNTEAFF.

The rearrangement joins TRBV7-2 to TRBJ2-2, with 10 bases matching TRBD2. The CDR3 is 14 residues long. V dropped 5 bases and J dropped 7; count of bases not matched to a gene: 4. CDR1 is SGHTA, CDR2 FQGNSA, per germline. This CDR3 is CASSRTSGNGELFF. In DNA, the CDR3 is TGTGCCAGCAGCCGGACTAGCGGTAACGGGGAGCTGTTTTTT.

The CDR3 loop reads CASSQDGRGRGKTQYF. The CDR3 nucleotides are TGCGCCAGCAGCCAAGATGGACGGGGGAGAGGGAAGACCCAGTACTTC. The chain joins TRBV4-3 to TRBJ2-5; D is perhaps TRBD2 (6 bases). This CDR3 comprises 16 residues. With 0 bases removed from V and 6 bases from J, the gap between germline ends came to 17 bases. Germline V gene lookup returns CDR1 LGHNA and CDR2 YSLEER.

The J gene is TRBJ2-2, the V gene TRBV7-9; 10 nucleotides align to TRBD2. V lost 5 bases and J lost 3; bases outside the gene matches: 9. The CDR3 spans 17 residues. Germline CDR1 reads SEHNR; CDR2 reads FQNEAQ (reference sequence). The CDR3 loop reads CASSPGRTSGDTGELFF. CDR3 nucleotides: TGTGCCAGCAGCCCTGGAAGGACTAGCGGTGACACCGGGGAGCTGTTTTTT. Full variable domain (outside the CDR3, taken from reference TRBV7-9 and TRBJ2-2): DTGVSQNPRHKITKRGQNVTFRCDPISEHNRLYWYRQTLGQGPEFLTYFQNEAQLEKSRLLSDRFSAERPKGSFSTLEIQRTEQGDSAMYLCASSPGRTSGDTGELFFGEGSRLTVL.

This chain uses TRBV6-4 with TRBJ2-3; 8 positions agree with TRBD1. This CDR3 is built from 15 residues. Germline-derived CDR1 and CDR2 are MRHNA and SNTAGT. V lost 2 bases and J lost 6; bases outside the gene matches: 7. The CDR3 loop reads CASSDTSRGPDTQYF. The DNA for the CDR3 is TGTGCCAGCAGTGACACTAGCAGGGGGCCGGATACGCAGTATTTT.

The chain is built from TRBV7-9 and TRBJ2-6; 7 bases map to TRBD1. Per the germline V gene, CDR1 is SEHNR and CDR2 is FQNEAQ (reference sequence). J lost 0 bases, V lost 7 bases, and 6 bases had no gene match. CDR3 length: 16 amino acids. CDR3 loop: CASTDREISGANVLTF. CDR3 coding DNA: TGTGCCAGCACCGACAGGGAAATCTCTGGGGCCAACGTCCTGACTTTC.

This rearrangement joins TRBV6-5 to TRBJ2-3, with D possibly being TRBD2 (5 bases). V lost 4 bases, J lost 6 bases, and 14 bases lay in between. The CDR3 has 14 amino acids. The germline V gene has CDR1 MNHEY and CDR2 SVGAGI. The CDR3 region is CASSSRVPQDTQYF. The CDR3 DNA follows: TGTGCCAGCAGTTCGAGGGTCCCCCAGGATACGCAGTATTTT.

The chain is built from TRBV30 and TRBJ1-1; D is possibly TRBD1 (6 bases). CDR3 size: 13 residues. The germline V and J ends were trimmed by 4 bases and 10 bases, with 19 bases remaining between them. Germline V gene sequence: CDR1 GTSNPN, CDR2 SVGIG (reference sequence). The CDR3 spells CAWTGTLNSPAFF. The CDR3 region has the DNA TGTGCCTGGACCGGGACACTTAATAGCCCAGCTTTCTTT.

The chain combines TRBV4-1 with TRBJ2-7; 8 bases agree with TRBD1. The ends lost 1 base at V and 4 bases at J; junction bases unmatched: 6. Germline-derived CDR1 and CDR2 are MGHRA and YSYEKL. The length of the CDR3 is 15 residues. CDR3 sequence: CASSQVPDRVYEQYF. The CDR3 DNA reads TGCGCCAGCAGCCAAGTCCCGGACAGGGTTTACGAGCAGTACTTC.

The chain employs TRBV7-9 and TRBJ1-5, with 11 nucleotides matching TRBD1. Germline trimming cut 4 bases from V and 6 bases from J; bases unmatched to any gene: 14. This CDR3 spans 18 amino acids. Per germline, CDR1 SEHNR and CDR2 FQNEAQ (reference sequence). This CDR3 reads CASSSGGQGVDDGQPQHF. CDR3 nucleotides: TGTGCCAGCAGCTCCGGGGGACAGGGGGTAGATGACGGTCAGCCCCAGCATTTT.

The rearrangement links TRBV11-2 to TRBJ1-3, with TRBD1 matching over 8 bases. V lost 5 bases to trimming and J lost 4 bases; unmatched junction nucleotides: 16. CDR1 is SGHAT and CDR2 is FQNNGV in the germline V gene. CDR3 length: 18 amino acids. This CDR3 reads CASSTVWDRLPGGNTIYF. CDR3 nucleotide sequence: TGTGCCAGCAGCACCGTATGGGACAGGCTCCCGGGAGGAAACACCATATATTTT.

This clone was counted only a few times. The chain links TRBV19 to TRBJ2-7, with 10 positions matching TRBD2. Germline-derived CDR1 and CDR2 are LNHDA and SQIVND (reference sequence). After removal of 6 bases from V and 1 base from J, the junction contained 12 bases not matched to a gene. The CDR3 consists of 17 residues. CDR3 in amino acids: CASSPSRLAGVSYEQYF. DNA of the CDR3: TGTGCCAGTAGCCCCAGTAGGCTAGCGGGAGTTTCCTACGAGCAGTACTTC.

The chain carries TRBV30 and TRBJ1-2, with a tentative D call TRBD1 (6 bases). The germline gives CDR1 GTSNPN, CDR2 SVGIG (reference sequence). V lost 4 bases and J 5 bases, leaving 11 bases between the germline ends. The CDR3 contains 12 residues. CDR3 sequence reads: CAWMQGLYGYTF. The CDR3 bases are TGTGCCTGGATGCAGGGGTTGTATGGCTACACCTTC.

The chain combines TRBV10-3 with TRBJ2-7, with TRBD1 matching over 10 bases. This CDR3 has 15 residues. The J segment lost 2 bases and the V segment lost 3 bases, leaving 4 bases of the junction unmatched. The germline V gene encodes CDR1 ENHRY and CDR2 SYGVKD. The chain's CDR3 is CAISDGGTGAYEQYF. The CDR3 DNA follows: TGTGCCATCAGTGATGGCGGGACAGGGGCCTACGAGCAGTACTTC.

The rearrangement links TRBV6-1 to TRBJ1-4; 8 bases agree with TRBD1. Unmatched junction bases numbered 6, after V lost 6 bases and J lost 6 bases. CDR3 length: 14 amino acids. CDR1 MNHNS and CDR2 SASEGT come from the germline V gene. CDR3 DNA sequence: TGTGCCAGCAGGGCAGGGGGCGACTATGAAAAACTGTTTTTT. Protein sequence: CASRAGGDYEKLFF.

The rearrangement links TRBV7-2 to TRBJ2-1, with 11 positions matching TRBD2. The V gene end was trimmed by 6 bases and the J gene end by 4 bases; junction bases not matched to a gene: 8. From germline, CDR1 is SGHTA and CDR2 FQGNSA. This CDR3 spans 16 amino acids. The CDR3 loop reads CASRKIAGGIYNEQFF. CDR3 DNA: TGTGCCAGCAGAAAAATAGCGGGGGGGATATACAATGAGCAGTTCTTC.

The chain employs TRBV11-3 and TRBJ2-3, with 9 bases matching TRBD2. CDR3 size: 15 residues. Germline lookup yields CDR1 SGHNT and CDR2 YENEEA. V shed 5 bases and J 2 bases; nucleotides not matched to a gene: 5. The CDR3 coding sequence is TGTGCCAGCAGCCGACTAGCGGAGCCCACAGATACGCAGTATTTT. It translates to CASSRLAEPTDTQYF. Together with reference TRBV11-3 and TRBJ2-3, the CDR3 gives the full variable domain: EAGVVQSPRYKIIEKKQPVAFWCNPISGHNTLYWYLQNLGQGPELLIRYENEEAVDDSQLPKDRFSAERLKGVDSTLKIQPAELGDSAVYLCASSRLAEPTDTQYFGPGTRLTVL.

J is TRBJ2-7 and V is TRBV29-1; perhaps TRBD1 as D (5 bases). Trimming removed 3 bases at V and 1 base at J, with 10 bases between. The CDR3 covers 13 residues. Germline CDR1 SQVTM, CDR2 ANQGSEA. The CDR3 DNA reads TGCAGCGTTGAGTATCAGGGTTCCTACGAGCAGTACTTC. This sequence encodes CSVEYQGSYEQYF.